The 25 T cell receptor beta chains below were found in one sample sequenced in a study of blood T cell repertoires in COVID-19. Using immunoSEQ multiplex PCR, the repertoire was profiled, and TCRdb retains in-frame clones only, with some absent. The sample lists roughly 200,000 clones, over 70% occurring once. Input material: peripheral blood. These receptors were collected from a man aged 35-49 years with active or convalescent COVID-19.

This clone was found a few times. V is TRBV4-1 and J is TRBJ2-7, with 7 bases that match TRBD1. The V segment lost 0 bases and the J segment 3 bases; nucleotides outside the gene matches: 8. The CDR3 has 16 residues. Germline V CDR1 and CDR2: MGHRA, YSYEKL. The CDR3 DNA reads TGCGCCAGCAGCCAAGATCATGGGACAGCCCACTACGAGCAGTACTTC. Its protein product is CASSQDHGTAHYEQYF.

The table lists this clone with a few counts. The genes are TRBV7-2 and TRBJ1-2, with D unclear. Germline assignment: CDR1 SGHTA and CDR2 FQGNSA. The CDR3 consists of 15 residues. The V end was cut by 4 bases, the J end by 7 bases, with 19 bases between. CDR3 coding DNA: TGTGCCAGCAGCTCCCCCCCACGAGGGCGGGGTGGCTACACCTTC. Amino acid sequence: CASSSPPRGRGGYTF.

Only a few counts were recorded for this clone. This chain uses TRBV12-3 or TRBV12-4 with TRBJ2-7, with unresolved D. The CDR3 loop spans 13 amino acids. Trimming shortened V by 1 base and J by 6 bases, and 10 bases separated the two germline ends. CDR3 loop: CASSLDERGEQYF. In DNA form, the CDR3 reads TGTGCCAGCAGTTTAGACGAGAGAGGCGAGCAGTACTTC.

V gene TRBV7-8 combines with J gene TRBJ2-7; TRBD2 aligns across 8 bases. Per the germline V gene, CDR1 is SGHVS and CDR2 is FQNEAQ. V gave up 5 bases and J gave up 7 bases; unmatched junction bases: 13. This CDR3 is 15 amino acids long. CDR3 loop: CASSPAREGAGEQYF. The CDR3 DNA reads TGTGCCAGCAGCCCAGCTCGGGAGGGCGCTGGGGAGCAGTACTTC. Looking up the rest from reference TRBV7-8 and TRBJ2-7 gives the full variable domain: GAGVSQSPRYKVAKRGQDVALRCDPISGHVSLFWYQQALGQGPEFLTYFQNEAQLDKSGLPSDRFFAERPEGSVSTLKIQRTQQEDSAVYLCASSPAREGAGEQYFGPGTRLTVT.

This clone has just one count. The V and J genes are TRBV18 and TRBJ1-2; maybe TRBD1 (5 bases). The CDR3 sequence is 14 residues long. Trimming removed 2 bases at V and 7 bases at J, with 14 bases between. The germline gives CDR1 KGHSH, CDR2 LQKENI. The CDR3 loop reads CASSPLGEEVGYTF. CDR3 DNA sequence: TGTGCCAGCTCACCATTGGGGGAGGAGGTTGGCTACACCTTC.

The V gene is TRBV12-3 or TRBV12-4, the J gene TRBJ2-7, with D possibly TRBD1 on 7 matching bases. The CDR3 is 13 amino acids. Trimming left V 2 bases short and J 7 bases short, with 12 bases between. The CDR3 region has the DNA TGTGCCAGCAGTTTACCCCCAGGGGGGGAGCAGTACTTC. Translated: CASSLPPGGEQYF.

Here the CDR3 reads CASSLDGTAGELFF. Written as DNA, the CDR3 is TGTGCCAGCAGCCTCGACGGGACAGCCGGGGAGCTGTTTTTT. The chain joins TRBV4-2 to TRBJ2-2; 7 bases match TRBD1. Germline assignment: CDR1 LGHNA and CDR2 YNFKEQ. CDR3 size: 14 residues. The V and J ends lost 4 bases and 6 bases, in that order; junction bases with no gene match: 5.

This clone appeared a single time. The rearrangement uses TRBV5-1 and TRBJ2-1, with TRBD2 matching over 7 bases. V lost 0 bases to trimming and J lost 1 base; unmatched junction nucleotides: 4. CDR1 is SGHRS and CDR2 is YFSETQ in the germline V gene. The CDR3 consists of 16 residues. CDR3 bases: TGCGCCAGCAGCTTGGCCCCCGGGGGGTCCTACAATGAGCAGTTCTTC. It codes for CASSLAPGGSYNEQFF.

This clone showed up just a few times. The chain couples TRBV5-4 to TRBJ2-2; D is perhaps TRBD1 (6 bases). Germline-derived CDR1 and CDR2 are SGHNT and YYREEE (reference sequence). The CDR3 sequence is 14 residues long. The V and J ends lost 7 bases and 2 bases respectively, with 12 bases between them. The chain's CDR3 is CASEGESNTGELFF. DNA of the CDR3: TGTGCCAGCGAGGGGGAGAGCAACACCGGGGAGCTGTTTTTT.

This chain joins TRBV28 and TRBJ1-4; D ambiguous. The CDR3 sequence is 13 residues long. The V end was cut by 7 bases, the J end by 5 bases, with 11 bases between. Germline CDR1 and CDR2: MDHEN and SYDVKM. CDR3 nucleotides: TGTGCCAGCACCGGCGGCACAAATGAAAAACTGTTTTTT. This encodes CASTGGTNEKLFF.

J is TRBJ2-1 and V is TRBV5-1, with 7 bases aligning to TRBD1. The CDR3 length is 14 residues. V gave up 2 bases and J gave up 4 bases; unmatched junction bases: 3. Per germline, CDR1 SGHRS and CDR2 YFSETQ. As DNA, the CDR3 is TGCGCCAGCAGCTTCCGGGACAGATACAATGAGCAGTTCTTC. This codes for CASSFRDRYNEQFF.

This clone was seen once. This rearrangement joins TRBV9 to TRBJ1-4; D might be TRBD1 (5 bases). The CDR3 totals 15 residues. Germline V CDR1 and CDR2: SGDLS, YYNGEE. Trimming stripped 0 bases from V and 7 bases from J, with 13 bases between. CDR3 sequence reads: CASSVAAGLSEKLFF. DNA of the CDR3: TGTGCCAGCAGCGTAGCGGCAGGGCTAAGTGAAAAACTGTTTTTT.

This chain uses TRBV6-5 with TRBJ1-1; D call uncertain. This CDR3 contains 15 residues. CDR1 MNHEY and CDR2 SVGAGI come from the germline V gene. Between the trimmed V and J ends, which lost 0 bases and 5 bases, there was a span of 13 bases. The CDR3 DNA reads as TGTGCCAGCAGTTACTCAAGAACACCCGGGACTGAAGCTTTCTTT. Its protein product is CASSYSRTPGTEAFF.

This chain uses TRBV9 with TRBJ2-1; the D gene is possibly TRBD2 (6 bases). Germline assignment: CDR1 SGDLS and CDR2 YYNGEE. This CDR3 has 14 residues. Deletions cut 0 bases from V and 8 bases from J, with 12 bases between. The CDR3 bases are TGTGCCAGCAGCGTAGTCGGGAGTAGGGATGAGCAGTTCTTC. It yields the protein CASSVVGSRDEQFF.

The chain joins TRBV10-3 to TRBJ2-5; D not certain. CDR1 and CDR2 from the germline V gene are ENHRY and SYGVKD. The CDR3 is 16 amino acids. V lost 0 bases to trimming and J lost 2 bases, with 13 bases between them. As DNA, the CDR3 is TGTGCCATCAGTGAGTCAAGAGTAGCCCTTCAAGAGACCCAGTACTTC. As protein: CAISESRVALQETQYF.

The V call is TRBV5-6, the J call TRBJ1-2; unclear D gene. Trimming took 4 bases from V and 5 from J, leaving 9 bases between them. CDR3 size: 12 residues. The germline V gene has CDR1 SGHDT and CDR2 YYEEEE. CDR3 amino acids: CASSLEEYGYTF. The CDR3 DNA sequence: TGTGCCAGCAGCCTAGAGGAGTATGGCTACACCTTC.

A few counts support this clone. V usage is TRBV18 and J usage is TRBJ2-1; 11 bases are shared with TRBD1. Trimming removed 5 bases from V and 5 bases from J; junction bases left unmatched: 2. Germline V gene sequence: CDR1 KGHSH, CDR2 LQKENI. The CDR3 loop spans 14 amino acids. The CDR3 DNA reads TGTGCCAGCTCAAGGGACAGGGGGGACAATGAGCAGTTCTTC. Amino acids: CASSRDRGDNEQFF.

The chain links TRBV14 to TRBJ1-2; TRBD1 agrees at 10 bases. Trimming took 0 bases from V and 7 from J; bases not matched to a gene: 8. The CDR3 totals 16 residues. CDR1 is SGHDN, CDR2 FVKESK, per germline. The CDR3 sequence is CASSQDDRDRGFGYTF. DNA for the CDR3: TGTGCCAGCAGCCAAGATGATAGGGACAGGGGTTTTGGCTACACCTTC.

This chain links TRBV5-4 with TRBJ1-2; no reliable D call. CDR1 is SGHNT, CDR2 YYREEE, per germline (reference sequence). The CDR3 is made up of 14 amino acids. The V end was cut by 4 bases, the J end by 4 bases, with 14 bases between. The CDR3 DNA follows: TGTGCCAGCAGCACCTCTGGGGAGGTCTATGGCTACACCTTC. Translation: CASSTSGEVYGYTF.

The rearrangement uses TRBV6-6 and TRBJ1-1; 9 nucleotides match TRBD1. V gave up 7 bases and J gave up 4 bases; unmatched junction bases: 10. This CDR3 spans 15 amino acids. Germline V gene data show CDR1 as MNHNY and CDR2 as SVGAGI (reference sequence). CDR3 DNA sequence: TGTGCCAGCACCCAACAGGGGGCAGTGGGCACTGAAGCTTTCTTT. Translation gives CASTQQGAVGTEAFF.

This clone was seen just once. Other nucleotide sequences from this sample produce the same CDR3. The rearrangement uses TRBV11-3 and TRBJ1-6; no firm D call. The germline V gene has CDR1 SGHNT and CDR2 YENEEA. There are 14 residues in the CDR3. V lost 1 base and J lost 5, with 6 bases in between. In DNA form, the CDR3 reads TGTGCCAGCAGCTTAGGACGGGATAATTCACCCCTCCACTTT. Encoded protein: CASSLGRDNSPLHF.

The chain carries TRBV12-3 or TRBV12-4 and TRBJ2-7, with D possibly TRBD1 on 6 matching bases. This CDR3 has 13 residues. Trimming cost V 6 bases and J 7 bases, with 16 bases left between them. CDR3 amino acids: CASSRDTLGEQYF. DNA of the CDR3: TGTGCCAGCAGCCGGGACACCCTAGGGGAGCAGTACTTC.

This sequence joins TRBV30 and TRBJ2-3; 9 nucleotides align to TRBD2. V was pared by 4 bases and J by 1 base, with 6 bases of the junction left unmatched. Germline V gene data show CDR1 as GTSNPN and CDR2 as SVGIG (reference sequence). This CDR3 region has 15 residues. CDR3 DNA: TGTGCCTGGACCTTTAGCGGGGGAGGCACAGATACGCAGTATTTT. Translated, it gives CAWTFSGGGTDTQYF. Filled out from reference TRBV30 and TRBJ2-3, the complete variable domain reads SQTIHQWPATLVQPVGSPLSLECTVEGTSNPNLYWYRQAAGRGLQLLFYSVGIGQISSEVPQNLSASRPQDRQFILSSKKLLLSDSGFYLCAWTFSGGGTDTQYFGPGTRLTVL.

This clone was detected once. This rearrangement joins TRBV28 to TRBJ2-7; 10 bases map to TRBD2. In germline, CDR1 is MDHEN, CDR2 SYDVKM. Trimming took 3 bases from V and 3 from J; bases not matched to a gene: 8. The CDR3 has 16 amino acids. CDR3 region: CASSLIAGGPLYEQYF. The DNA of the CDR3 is TGTGCCAGCAGTTTGATAGCGGGGGGCCCCCTCTACGAGCAGTACTTC. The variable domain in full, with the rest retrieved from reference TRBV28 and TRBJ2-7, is DVKVTQSSRYLVKRTGEKVFLECVQDMDHENMFWYRQDPGLGLRLIYFSYDVKMKEKGDIPEGYSVSREKKERFSLILESASTNQTSMYLCASSLIAGGPLYEQYFGPGTRLTVT.

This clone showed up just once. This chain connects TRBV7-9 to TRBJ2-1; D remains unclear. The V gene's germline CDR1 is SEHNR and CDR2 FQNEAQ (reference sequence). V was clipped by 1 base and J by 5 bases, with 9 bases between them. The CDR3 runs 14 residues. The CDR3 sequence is CASSLGQSDNEQFF. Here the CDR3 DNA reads TGTGCCAGCAGCTTAGGCCAGTCCGACAATGAGCAGTTCTTC.